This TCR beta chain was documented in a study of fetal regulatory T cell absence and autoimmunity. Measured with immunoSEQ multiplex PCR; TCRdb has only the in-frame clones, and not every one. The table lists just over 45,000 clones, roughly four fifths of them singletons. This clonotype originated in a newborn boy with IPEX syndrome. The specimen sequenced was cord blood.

In nucleotides, the CDR3 is TGTGCCAGCAGCTTAGGCTCGGGGAGGACTGAAGCTTTCTTT. The encoded protein is CASSLGSGRTEAFF. This chain connects TRBV13 to TRBJ1-1; D gene unclear. Germline V CDR1 and CDR2: PRHDT, FYEKMQ (reference sequence). This CDR3 region has 14 residues. Trimming pared 0 bases from V and 5 bases from J, leaving 10 bases between.